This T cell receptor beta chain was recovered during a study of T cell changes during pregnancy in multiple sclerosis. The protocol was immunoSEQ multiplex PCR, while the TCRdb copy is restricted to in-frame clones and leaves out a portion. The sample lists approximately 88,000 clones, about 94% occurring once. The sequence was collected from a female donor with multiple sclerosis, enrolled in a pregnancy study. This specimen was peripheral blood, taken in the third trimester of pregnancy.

The CDR3 DNA follows: TGTGCCAGCAGCTTAGGGGTTTTGACGGGGAACTATGGCTACACCTTC. It specifies CASSLGVLTGNYGYTF. This chain uses TRBV7-2 with TRBJ1-2; D ambiguous. The CDR3 is made up of 16 amino acids. Trimming pared 1 base from V and 2 bases from J, leaving 14 bases between. The germline V gene encodes CDR1 SGHTA and CDR2 FQGNSA.